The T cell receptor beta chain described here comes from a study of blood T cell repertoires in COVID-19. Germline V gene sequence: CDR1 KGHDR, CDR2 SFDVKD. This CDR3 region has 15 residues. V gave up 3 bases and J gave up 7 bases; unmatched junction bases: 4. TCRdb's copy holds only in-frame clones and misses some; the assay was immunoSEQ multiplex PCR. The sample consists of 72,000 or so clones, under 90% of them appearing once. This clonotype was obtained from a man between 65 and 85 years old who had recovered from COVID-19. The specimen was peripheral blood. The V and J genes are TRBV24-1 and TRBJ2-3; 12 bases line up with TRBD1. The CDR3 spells CATSDRDRGRNTQYF. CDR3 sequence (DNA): TGTGCCACCAGTGATAGGGACAGGGGGCGCAATACGCAGTATTTT.